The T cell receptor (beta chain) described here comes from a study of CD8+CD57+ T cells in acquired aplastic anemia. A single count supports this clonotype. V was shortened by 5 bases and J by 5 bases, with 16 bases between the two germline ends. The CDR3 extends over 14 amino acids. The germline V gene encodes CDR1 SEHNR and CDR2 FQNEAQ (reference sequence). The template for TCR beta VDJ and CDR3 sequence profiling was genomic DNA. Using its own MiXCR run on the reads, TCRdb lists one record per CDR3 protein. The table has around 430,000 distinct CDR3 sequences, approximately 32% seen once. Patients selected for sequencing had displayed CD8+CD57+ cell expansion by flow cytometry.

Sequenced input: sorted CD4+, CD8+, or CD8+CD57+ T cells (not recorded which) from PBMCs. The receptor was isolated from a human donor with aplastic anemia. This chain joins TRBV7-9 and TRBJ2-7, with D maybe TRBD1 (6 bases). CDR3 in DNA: TGTGCCAGCAGCGTTGAGGCAGGGGTCCACGAGCAGTACTTC. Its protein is CASSVEAGVHEQYF.